These 26 T cell receptor beta chains were sequenced from one sample in a study of T-cell reconstitution after alpha-beta-depleted transplantation in children. During its preparation, the TCRbeta library received unique molecular identifiers. MiXCR, applied by TCRdb to the PCR reads, yields one record per CDR3 protein. Of 600,000 to 800,000 distinct CDR3 sequences listed, around 13% were seen once; the top ten hold approximately 0.8%. The sequenced sample was PBMCs, obtained before TCRalphabeta/CD19-depleted stem cell transplant. The receptor source for this set is a girl aged 2-10 years with congenital amegakaryocytic thrombocytopenia, due to receive a stem cell transplant.

The gene calls are TRBV27 and TRBJ2-1; TRBD2 matches 9 bases. Looked up from germline, CDR1 is MNHEY and CDR2 is SMNVEV (reference sequence). Trimming cost V 5 bases and J 8 bases; bases outside gene matches: 10. This CDR3 has 15 residues. This chain's CDR3 is CASSPMVSGSDEQFF. Here the CDR3 DNA reads TGTGCCAGCAGTCCCATGGTTAGCGGGAGCGATGAGCAGTTCTTC.

This clonotype occurred many times. The CDR3 DNA reads as TGTGCCAGCACAATTAAGGTGGGAGTAGCGGATACGCAGTATTTT. It specifies CASTIKVGVADTQYF. The chain joins TRBV12-3 or TRBV12-4 to TRBJ2-3; TRBD2 is a possible D gene (5 bases). V lost 7 bases to trimming and J lost 6 bases, with 20 bases between them. This CDR3 contains 15 residues.

The gene calls are TRBV4-1 and TRBJ2-7; TRBD2 might be the D (7 bases). Germline V gene sequence: CDR1 MGHRA, CDR2 YSYEKL. The germline V and J ends were trimmed by 1 base and 0 bases, with 16 bases remaining between them. The CDR3 spans 17 residues. The CDR3 DNA reads as TGCGCCAGCAGCCAAGGGGGGCTAGCGGCCGTCTCCTACGAGCAGTACTTC. Its translation is CASSQGGLAAVSYEQYF.

This clonotype was detected many times. The chain carries TRBV29-1 and TRBJ2-1, with 7 bases matching TRBD1. Germline trimming cut 2 bases from V and 6 bases from J; bases unmatched to any gene: 10. The CDR3 is 15 residues long. From germline, CDR1 is SQVTM and CDR2 ANQGSEA. The CDR3 protein is CSVEFRTGSSNEQFF. The CDR3 coding sequence is TGCAGCGTTGAATTTCGGACAGGTAGTTCCAATGAGCAGTTCTTC.

This clonotype occurred a few times. The chain has TRBV19 and TRBJ2-1; TRBD1 agrees at 10 bases. There are 16 residues in the CDR3. CDR1 LNHDA and CDR2 SQIVND come from the germline V gene (reference sequence). J gave up 2 bases and V 5 bases, and 6 bases lay outside the gene matches. The CDR3 sequence is CASSPRTGGTYNEQFF. CDR3 DNA sequence: TGTGCCAGTAGTCCCCGGACAGGGGGAACCTACAATGAGCAGTTCTTC.

This clonotype was recorded at least ten times. The CDR3 sequence is CSAPPWGDTQYF. CDR3 nucleotides: TGCAGTGCTCCTCCCTGGGGAGATACGCAGTATTTT. The chain has TRBV20-1 and TRBJ2-3; D is ambiguous. The CDR3 runs 12 residues. The germline V gene encodes CDR1 DFQATT and CDR2 SNEGSKA (reference sequence). V lost 5 bases and J lost 5, with 11 bases in between.

This clonotype has at least ten counts. This chain uses TRBV12-3 or TRBV12-4 with TRBJ2-1, with 13 bases identical to TRBD2. The CDR3 length is 17 residues. J lost 9 bases, V lost 6 bases, and 14 bases had no gene match. The CDR3 sequence is CASSSTGLAGELREQFF. CDR3 in DNA: TGTGCCAGCAGCTCAACCGGACTAGCGGGAGAGTTGCGTGAGCAGTTCTTC.

This clonotype was seen more than once but under ten times. V gene TRBV27 combines with J gene TRBJ2-1; D remains ambiguous. The V and J ends lost 3 bases and 6 bases respectively, with 12 bases between them. Germline assignment: CDR1 MNHEY and CDR2 SMNVEV (reference sequence). The CDR3 is 14 amino acids. CDR3 residues: CASSFGPSPNEQFF. DNA of the CDR3: TGTGCCAGCAGTTTCGGGCCCTCCCCCAATGAGCAGTTCTTC.

The chain couples TRBV11-1 to TRBJ2-3, with 10 bases matching TRBD2. This CDR3 region has 19 residues. The V and J ends lost 5 bases and 1 base, in that order; junction bases with no gene match: 15. The germline V gene encodes CDR1 SGHAT and CDR2 FQDESV (reference sequence). CDR3 sequence reads: CASSRITSGKGAGTDTQYF. For the CDR3, the DNA is TGTGCCAGCAGCCGGATTACTAGCGGGAAAGGAGCAGGCACAGATACGCAGTATTTT.

The chain carries TRBV27 and TRBJ2-1, with 11 bases aligning to TRBD1. Germline V gene lookup returns CDR1 MNHEY and CDR2 SMNVEV (reference sequence). This CDR3 has 17 amino acids. V was pared by 5 bases and J by 0 bases, with 6 bases of the junction left unmatched. The DNA for the CDR3 is TGTGCCAGCAGTCCAGGACAGGGGGCCTTCTCCTACAATGAGCAGTTCTTC. It encodes CASSPGQGAFSYNEQFF.

The table lists this clonotype with a few counts. J is TRBJ2-3 and V is TRBV5-1; the match to TRBD2 covers 9 bases. This CDR3 has 16 amino acids. Per the germline V gene, CDR1 is SGHRS and CDR2 is YFSETQ. J gave up 3 bases and V 0 bases, and 5 bases lay outside the gene matches. CDR3 sequence reads: CASSLEYSGRTDTQYF. CDR3 coding DNA: TGCGCCAGCAGCTTGGAATATAGCGGGAGAACAGATACGCAGTATTTT.

This chain connects TRBV6-5 to TRBJ2-5; 8 nucleotides agree with TRBD1. J was trimmed by 5 bases and V by 4 bases; bases with no gene match: 6. Germline CDR1 reads MNHEY; CDR2 reads SVGAGI. The CDR3 covers 14 residues. The CDR3 loop reads CASSFLNRGETQYF. The CDR3 bases are TGTGCCAGCAGTTTCCTGAACAGGGGGGAGACCCAGTACTTC.

The chain couples TRBV5-1 to TRBJ2-7, with D perhaps matching TRBD1 (8 bases). The CDR3 totals 15 residues. The V gene lost 5 bases and the J gene lost 1 base, with 16 bases spanning the gap. Germline V gene data show CDR1 as SGHRS and CDR2 as YFSETQ. The CDR3 loop reads CASRFTGGGSYEQYF. The CDR3 DNA follows: TGCGCCAGCAGATTCACAGGGGGGGGGTCCTACGAGCAGTACTTC. The full variable domain, with the rest looked up from reference TRBV5-1 and TRBJ2-7, is KAGVTQTPRYLIKTRGQQVTLSCSPISGHRSVSWYQQTPGQGLQFLFEYFSETQRNKGNFPGRFSGRQFSNSRSEMNVSTLELGDSALYLCASRFTGGGSYEQYFGPGTRLTVT.

Ten or more counts support this clonotype. The chain is built from TRBV12-3 or TRBV12-4 and TRBJ2-2; D uncertain. Trimming took off 1 base at V and 7 bases at J, with 7 bases between the two ends. The CDR3 is made up of 13 amino acids. The CDR3 nucleotides are TGTGCCAGCAGTTTAGATTCCGACGGGGAGCTGTTTTTT. This encodes CASSLDSDGELFF.

This chain uses TRBV20-1 with TRBJ2-2, with 7 bases identical to TRBD2. This CDR3 comprises 14 residues. V shed 6 bases, J shed 8 bases, and the junction held 12 bases outside the gene matches. Germline lookup yields CDR1 DFQATT and CDR2 SNEGSKA (reference sequence). CDR3 in amino acids: CSAPSGRKQGELFF. For the CDR3, the DNA is TGCAGTGCCCCTTCCGGGAGGAAGCAAGGGGAGCTGTTTTTT.

The chain links TRBV5-1 to TRBJ2-1, with 7 nucleotides matching TRBD1. This CDR3 spans 15 amino acids. V lost 4 bases and J lost 5; bases outside the gene matches: 9. Germline CDR1 is SGHRS and CDR2 is YFSETQ. This CDR3 is CASSPGQSQNNEQFF. In DNA form, the CDR3 reads TGCGCCAGCAGCCCGGGACAGAGCCAAAACAATGAGCAGTTCTTC.

The chain carries TRBV29-1 and TRBJ2-1; no clear D gene. The germline V gene encodes CDR1 SQVTM and CDR2 ANQGSEA. V was pared by 8 bases and J by 0 bases, with 11 bases between. CDR3 length: 13 residues. CDR3: CSLQSASYNEQFF. The CDR3 bases are TGCAGCCTTCAAAGCGCCTCCTACAATGAGCAGTTCTTC.

This clonotype came up many times. The genes are TRBV12-5 and TRBJ2-3; no definite D call. V was clipped by 3 bases and J by 4 bases, with 2 bases between them. The V gene's germline CDR1 is LGHNT and CDR2 FRNRAP. The CDR3 runs 11 residues. CDR3 protein: CASGFADTQYF. The CDR3 DNA reads as TGTGCTAGTGGTTTCGCAGATACGCAGTATTTT.

The chain is built from TRBV5-6 and TRBJ2-2, with TRBD1 identical over 9 bases. This CDR3 contains 16 residues. J lost 4 bases, V lost 6 bases, and 10 bases had no gene match. Looked up from germline, CDR1 is SGHDT and CDR2 is YYEEEE. The CDR3 nucleotides read TGTGCCAGCAATTCCCAACCGGACAGGGGCACCGGGGAGCTGTTTTTT. Translating it yields CASNSQPDRGTGELFF.

This rearrangement joins TRBV20-1 to TRBJ2-7; 11 bases are shared with TRBD1. The CDR3 has 15 amino acids. Germline V lookup: CDR1 DFQATT, CDR2 SNEGSKA (reference sequence). Trimming removed 3 bases from V and 7 bases from J; junction bases left unmatched: 11. DNA for the CDR3: TGCAGTGCTAGGGTTATCGGACAGGGGGCGTGGGAGCAGTACTTC. As protein: CSARVIGQGAWEQYF.

This clonotype occurred a few times. This chain links TRBV18 with TRBJ2-1, with a possible D match to TRBD2 (6 bases). Trimming cost V 5 bases and J 0 bases, with 17 bases left between them. The CDR3 totals 17 residues. Germline V gene data show CDR1 as KGHSH and CDR2 as LQKENI. The CDR3 spells CASSYGTYRSSYNEQFF. In nucleotides, the CDR3 is TGTGCCAGCTCATACGGGACTTACCGAAGCTCCTACAATGAGCAGTTCTTC.

The chain uses TRBV6-5 and TRBJ2-1, with a possible D match to TRBD2 (6 bases). Germline-derived CDR1 and CDR2 are MNHEY and SVGAGI. The V end was cut by 0 bases, the J end by 8 bases, with 23 bases between. CDR3 length: 18 residues. Here the CDR3 reads CASSYSFGWPPGGDEQFF. CDR3 nucleotide sequence: TGTGCCAGCAGTTACTCTTTTGGGTGGCCCCCCGGGGGTGATGAGCAGTTCTTC.

The V call is TRBV4-1, the J call TRBJ2-3; 13 nucleotides align to TRBD2. After removal of 4 bases from V and 4 bases from J, the junction contained 5 bases not matched to a gene. Germline V lookup: CDR1 MGHRA, CDR2 YSYEKL. This CDR3 has 16 amino acids. CDR3 nucleotides: TGCGCCAGCAGCCCTCGACTAGCGGGAGGAGCAGATACGCAGTATTTT. Its protein product is CASSPRLAGGADTQYF.

This clonotype occurred a few times. The chain couples TRBV10-3 to TRBJ1-4; possibly TRBD1 for D (5 bases). CDR1 ENHRY and CDR2 SYGVKD come from the germline V gene. V was shortened by 2 bases and J by 7 bases, with 11 bases between the two germline ends. The CDR3 is 14 residues long. CDR3 protein: CAISEAGQGEKLFF. The CDR3 DNA follows: TGTGCCATCAGTGAGGCGGGGCAGGGTGAAAAACTGTTTTTT.

The chain recombines TRBV15 with TRBJ2-7; no clear D. The germline V gene has CDR1 LNHNV and CDR2 YYDKDF (reference sequence). The CDR3 covers 13 residues. Trimming took 0 bases from V and 5 from J, leaving 8 bases between them. CDR3 sequence reads: CATSRDKEDEQYF. The CDR3 nucleotides are TGTGCCACCAGCAGAGATAAAGAGGACGAGCAGTACTTC.

V and J are TRBV27 and TRBJ2-1; D is ambiguous. V was cut by 4 bases and J by 0 bases, with 7 bases left in between. The germline CDR1 and CDR2 sequences are MNHEY and SMNVEV (reference sequence). The CDR3 loop spans 14 amino acids. The CDR3 DNA reads as TGTGCCAGCAGTTCCTGGCGCTCCTACAATGAGCAGTTCTTC. Amino acid sequence: CASSSWRSYNEQFF.